The 9 T cell receptor beta chains reported below all come from one sample, sequenced in a study of early T cells in non-severe SARS-CoV-2 infection. TCRdb analysed the 5' RACE reads with MiXCR anew, one entry per CDR3 protein. The sample comprises about 60,000 distinct CDR3 sequences, just under 9% of which are singletons, and about 16% rests with the top ten. What was sequenced was whole blood. All receptors come from an adult who was a healthcare worker with PCR-confirmed SARS-CoV-2 infection or an uninfected control (not recorded which).

Many counts were recorded for this clonotype. CDR3 region: CASSDSSLHDTIYF. The CDR3 nucleotides are TGTGCCAGCAGTGACAGTTCTCTGCACGACACCATATATTTT. The gene calls are TRBV6-6 and TRBJ1-3; D is possibly TRBD1 (5 bases). V was trimmed by 5 bases and J by 8 bases, leaving 16 bases between them. The CDR3 loop spans 14 amino acids. CDR1 is MNHNY and CDR2 is SVGAGI in the germline V gene (reference sequence).

J is TRBJ2-1 and V is TRBV3-1; maybe TRBD2 (7 bases). The CDR3 extends over 14 amino acids. The germline V gene encodes CDR1 LGHDT and CDR2 YNNKEL (reference sequence). V lost 6 bases and J 5 bases, leaving 14 bases between the germline ends. The CDR3 nucleotides read TGTGCCAGCAGTAAGAGGGGGGGGCACAATGAGCAGTTCTTC. Translating gives CASSKRGGHNEQFF.

This clonotype was counted ten times or more. The V call is TRBV7-2, the J call TRBJ1-5, with 9 nucleotides matching TRBD1. Germline lookup yields CDR1 SGHTA and CDR2 FQGNSA. Trimming took 5 bases from V and 6 from J; bases not matched to a gene: 5. This CDR3 is built from 14 residues. The CDR3 nucleotides read TGTGCCAGCAGCGCACAGGGGGCGGGTCAGCCCCAGCATTTT. Its translation is CASSAQGAGQPQHF.

In this sample, this clonotype turned up a few times. The chain employs TRBV7-9 and TRBJ1-2, with D unresolved. The length of the CDR3 is 13 residues. Germline V gene data show CDR1 as SEHNR and CDR2 as FQNEAQ (reference sequence). V lost 4 bases, J lost 8 bases, and 14 bases lay in between. The DNA of the CDR3 is TGTGCCAGCAGCTCAGAATCACGGGTCGGCTACACCTTC. Amino acids: CASSSESRVGYTF.

V usage is TRBV28 and J usage is TRBJ1-1, with D tentatively TRBD1 (5 bases). V lost 0 bases, J lost 1 base, and 9 bases lay in between. CDR1 and CDR2 (germline): MDHEN, SYDVKM. The length of the CDR3 is 15 residues. CDR3 loop: CASSLWSQGNTEAFF. In DNA, the CDR3 is TGTGCCAGCAGTTTATGGTCCCAGGGGAACACTGAAGCTTTCTTT.

This clonotype was observed many times. The chain combines TRBV28 with TRBJ1-6, with D perhaps matching TRBD1 (5 bases). The ends were cut back, 4 bases at V and 7 bases at J, with 11 bases in the middle. Germline V gene lookup returns CDR1 MDHEN and CDR2 SYDVKM. The CDR3 totals 14 residues. The CDR3 nucleotides read TGTGCCAGCAGTTCAGGACAATCGAATTCACCCCTCCACTTT. Amino acid sequence: CASSSGQSNSPLHF.

This clonotype was counted between two and nine times. V is TRBV14 and J is TRBJ2-7; either TRBD1 or TRBD2 may fit D (5 bases each). V was pared by 2 bases and J by 0 bases, with 8 bases between. CDR1 SGHDN and CDR2 FVKESK come from the germline V gene. The CDR3 contains 14 residues. The CDR3 DNA reads as TGTGCCAGCAGCCAACATGGGGGCTCCTACGAGCAGTACTTC. Its translation is CASSQHGGSYEQYF.

This clonotype was detected ten times or more. V gene TRBV7-9 combines with J gene TRBJ2-7; D gene unclear. CDR3 length: 13 residues. V dropped 1 base and J dropped 3 bases, with 7 bases sitting between them. Germline assignment: CDR1 SEHNR and CDR2 FQNEAQ (reference sequence). This chain's CDR3 is CASSLEQVYEQYF. CDR3 coding DNA: TGTGCCAGCAGCTTAGAGCAGGTCTACGAGCAGTACTTC.

This clonotype has at least ten counts. The chain combines TRBV27 with TRBJ1-2, with 8 bases fitting TRBD1. Germline assignment: CDR1 MNHEY and CDR2 SMNVEV (reference sequence). The V and J ends lost 7 bases and 2 bases, in that order; junction bases with no gene match: 6. This CDR3 comprises 14 residues. CDR3 residues: CASKDRALNYGYTF. CDR3 bases: TGTGCCAGCAAGGACAGGGCCCTAAACTATGGCTACACCTTC.